The next 14 T cell receptor beta chains were all read from a single sample in a study of beta chain features in type 1 diabetes. Expressed TCRB transcripts got sequenced, as all isolated RNA was reverse transcribed. Repertoires were generated with immunoSEQ multiplex PCR, while TCRdb's copy carries only in-frame clones and drops some. Here the sample spans hundreds of thousands of clones, roughly a sixth being singletons. Sequenced input: naive CD4+ T cells from blood. The receptors stem from a man aged 18 to 35 in good health.

The sample holds a few counts of this clone. V is TRBV6-5 and J is TRBJ2-1; D may be TRBD1 (5 bases). Germline values: CDR1 MNHEY, CDR2 SVGAGI. The CDR3 contains 16 residues. Trimming removed 2 bases at V and 14 bases at J, with 25 bases between. The CDR3 here is CASSYSRPDRGALEFF. The DNA for the CDR3 is TGTGCCAGCAGTTACAGTCGGCCCGACAGAGGAGCCTTGGAGTTCTTC.

This clone has just a few counts. The rearrangement links TRBV9 to TRBJ2-7; TRBD1 aligns across 7 bases. The V and J ends lost 0 bases and 7 bases, in that order; junction bases with no gene match: 10. The CDR3 extends over 15 amino acids. Germline V CDR1 and CDR2: SGDLS, YYNGEE. In DNA form, the CDR3 reads TGTGCCAGCAGCGTAGACCCACAGGGGACGAGGGAGCAGTACTTC. This codes for CASSVDPQGTREQYF.

V usage is TRBV7-2 and J usage is TRBJ2-4; 9 bases are shared with TRBD2. This CDR3 spans 13 amino acids. The germline V gene has CDR1 SGHTA and CDR2 FQGNSA. J gave up 6 bases and V 5 bases, and 2 bases lay outside the gene matches. CDR3 residues: CASSLTSGNIQYF. CDR3 DNA sequence: TGTGCCAGCAGCCTGACTAGCGGAAACATTCAGTACTTC. The full variable domain, with the rest looked up from reference TRBV7-2 and TRBJ2-4, is GAGVSQSPSNKVTEKGKDVELRCDPISGHTALYWYRQSLGQGLEFLIYFQGNSAPDKSGLPSDRFSAERTGGSVSTLTIQRTQQEDSAVYLCASSLTSGNIQYFGAGTRLSVL.

The chain couples TRBV9 to TRBJ2-3; D might be TRBD1 (6 bases). This CDR3 comprises 16 residues. Germline CDR1 SGDLS, CDR2 YYNGEE. V lost 0 bases, J lost 2 bases, and 13 bases lay in between. The CDR3, as DNA: TGTGCCAGCAGCGTAGCAGGGGCCGCTACCACAGATACGCAGTATTTT. Its translation: CASSVAGAATTDTQYF.

This clone has just a few counts. The CDR3 spells CASRTRTGRGEKLFF. The CDR3 coding sequence is TGTGCCAGCCGAACACGGACAGGACGAGGTGAAAAACTGTTTTTT. The chain is built from TRBV27 and TRBJ1-4, with 7 positions matching TRBD1. The CDR3 has 15 residues. The germline V gene has CDR1 MNHEY and CDR2 SMNVEV (reference sequence). V lost 8 bases, J lost 7 bases, and 13 bases stayed unmatched.

The J gene is TRBJ1-4, the V gene TRBV28, with a tentative D call TRBD1 (5 bases). Trimming stripped 6 bases from V and 5 bases from J, with 16 bases between. Germline assignment: CDR1 MDHEN and CDR2 SYDVKM. CDR3 length: 15 amino acids. This CDR3 is CASSQVTRTNEKLFF. The CDR3, as DNA: TGTGCCAGCAGCCAAGTAACGAGGACAAATGAAAAACTGTTTTTT.

This clone was counted a few times. The chain employs TRBV9 and TRBJ1-2; unclear D gene. Germline CDR1 SGDLS, CDR2 YYNGEE. V was pared by 3 bases and J by 0 bases, with 6 bases between. CDR3 size: 13 residues. In DNA, the CDR3 is TGTGCCAGCAGCGCCACCGCTAACTATGGCTACACCTTC. Its translation: CASSATANYGYTF.

This clone was found a few times. V is TRBV29-1 and J is TRBJ2-1; tentative D call: TRBD1 (6 bases). V was pared by 4 bases and J by 14 bases, with 18 bases between. The CDR3 covers 12 residues. CDR1 and CDR2 (germline): SQVTM, ANQGSEA. The CDR3 nucleotides are TGCAGCGTTGGGTCCACTCCGGGACAAGAGTTCTTC. This sequence encodes CSVGSTPGQEFF.

The chain carries TRBV15 and TRBJ2-3; 10 bases fit TRBD2. The CDR3 extends over 16 amino acids. Trimming at V came to 3 bases and at J to 5 bases, leaving 8 bases not matched to a gene. Germline lookup yields CDR1 LNHNV and CDR2 YYDKDF (reference sequence). For the CDR3, the DNA is TGTGCCACCAGCAGGAGTAGCGGGGGGTCCGGAGATACGCAGTATTTT. This sequence encodes CATSRSSGGSGDTQYF.

The V call is TRBV7-3, the J call TRBJ2-7; the match to TRBD1 covers 8 bases. V gave up 4 bases and J gave up 3 bases; unmatched junction bases: 5. CDR3 size: 14 residues. Germline CDR1 SGHTA, CDR2 FQGTGA. CDR3 in amino acids: CASSSTGVGYEQYF. CDR3 nucleotides: TGTGCCAGCAGCTCGACAGGGGTAGGCTACGAGCAGTACTTC.

This chain uses TRBV27 with TRBJ1-5, with 10 positions matching TRBD1. V shed 5 bases, J shed 6 bases, and the junction held 7 bases outside the gene matches. Germline V CDR1 and CDR2: MNHEY, SMNVEV (reference sequence). This CDR3 comprises 15 residues. In nucleotides, the CDR3 is TGTGCCAGCAGTGCCAGCGGACAGGGGGGTCAGCCCCAGCATTTT. It encodes CASSASGQGGQPQHF.

This clone has more than one count but fewer than ten. This chain uses TRBV14 with TRBJ2-1; 8 bases line up with TRBD2. CDR3 length equals 15 residues. V dropped 5 bases and J dropped 2; count of bases not matched to a gene: 5. From germline, CDR1 is SGHDN and CDR2 FVKESK. The CDR3: CASSYGGLAYNEQFF. The CDR3 coding sequence is TGTGCCAGCAGCTATGGGGGACTAGCCTACAATGAGCAGTTCTTC.

This clone has a handful of counts. V and J are TRBV4-2 and TRBJ2-7, with TRBD1 matching 8 bases. The CDR3 covers 14 residues. The ends lost 2 bases at V and 0 bases at J; junction bases unmatched: 0. Germline V gene data show CDR1 as LGHNA and CDR2 as YNFKEQ. The CDR3 sequence is CASSQTGGSYEQYF. The CDR3 DNA reads TGTGCCAGCAGCCAAACAGGGGGCTCCTACGAGCAGTACTTC.

This clone was counted only a few times. V is TRBV7-9 and J is TRBJ2-1; no definite D call. V lost 3 bases to trimming and J lost 0 bases, with 9 bases between them. From germline, CDR1 is SEHNR and CDR2 FQNEAQ (reference sequence). The CDR3 spans 15 residues. CDR3 bases: TGTGCCAGCAGCTTCAACAGCTTCTCCTACAATGAGCAGTTCTTC. It yields the protein CASSFNSFSYNEQFF.